What follows are 27 T cell receptor beta chains derived from one specimen sequenced in a study of T cells in Graves' hyperthyroidism and ophthalmopathy. Using RNA transcripts as the source, TCR beta CDR3 regions were amplified. The HTBI primer set drove a first-round RT-PCR of the TCR CDR3. MiXCR, applied by TCRdb to the multiplex PCR reads, yields one record per CDR3 protein. The data show around 600,000 distinct CDR3 sequences, approximately 14% seen once. Material: blood. These receptors originate from a woman aged 30 to 39 with Graves' hyperthyroidism.

This clonotype was counted a few times. The rearrangement uses TRBV5-1 and TRBJ1-2; 9 bases fit TRBD1. The CDR3 spans 12 residues. J lost 7 bases, V lost 3 bases, and 1 base had no gene match. The V gene's germline CDR1 is SGHRS and CDR2 YFSETQ. CDR3 in DNA: TGCGCCAGCAGCTGGGACAGGGCTGGCTACACCTTC. Protein: CASSWDRAGYTF.

The chain is built from TRBV6-2 or TRBV6-3 and TRBJ2-7; 7 positions match TRBD1. CDR1 is MNHEY and CDR2 is SVGEGT in the germline V gene. The trim removed 8 bases at V and 2 bases at J, leaving 6 bases unmatched. The CDR3 is 13 residues long. The CDR3 nucleotides read TGTGCCAGCGAGGGGGCCGGTCCCTACGAGCAGTACTTC. It is translated as CASEGAGPYEQYF.

This clonotype was counted ten times or more. The V call is TRBV28, the J call TRBJ2-5, with 10 bases aligning to TRBD2. The CDR3 is 14 amino acids. V lost 7 bases to trimming and J lost 2 bases; unmatched junction nucleotides: 4. Looked up from germline, CDR1 is MDHEN and CDR2 is SYDVKM. The CDR3 coding sequence is TGTGCCAGCATGAGTAGCGGGAGGCAAGAGACCCAGTACTTC. Its protein product is CASMSSGRQETQYF. Full variable domain (missing parts from reference TRBV28 and TRBJ2-5): DVKVTQSSRYLVKRTGEKVFLECVQDMDHENMFWYRQDPGLGLRLIYFSYDVKMKEKGDIPEGYSVSREKKERFSLILESASTNQTSMYLCASMSSGRQETQYFGPGTRLLVL.

This clonotype was seen many times. The chain carries TRBV18 and TRBJ2-1; TRBD2 matches at 8 bases. Germline V gene data show CDR1 as KGHSH and CDR2 as LQKENI. CDR3 length equals 15 residues. V trimming: 8 bases; J trimming: 0 bases; junction bases outside the gene matches: 6. In nucleotides, the CDR3 is TGTGCCAGCGATTTCGGGAGGGCCTCCTACAATGAGCAGTTCTTC. Its protein is CASDFGRASYNEQFF.

This clonotype showed up just a few times. Germline and junction disagree at one end, which may indicate a read error. V usage is TRBV20-1 and J usage is TRBJ2-4; TRBD1 aligns across 9 bases. The CDR3 is 15 amino acids. The germline V gene has CDR1 DFQATT and CDR2 SNEGSKA (reference sequence). The CDR3 is CSATKGTGLKNIQYF. CDR3 nucleotides: TGCAGTGCGACCAAAGGGACAGGGCTAAAAAATATTCAGTACTTC.

This clonotype was observed many times. The rearrangement links TRBV15 to TRBJ1-1; the D is unclear. V gave up 2 bases and J gave up 2 bases, with 18 bases separating them. Germline CDR1 reads LNHNV; CDR2 reads YYDKDF (reference sequence). There are 17 residues in the CDR3. The CDR3 region has the DNA TGTGCCACCAGCAGATTAAAAATTAACGGGGTTAACACTGAAGCTTTCTTT. It codes for CATSRLKINGVNTEAFF.

This clonotype was observed at least ten times. V usage is TRBV6-1 and J usage is TRBJ1-3; no firm D call. The CDR3 spans 14 residues. V was shortened by 5 bases and J by 6 bases, with 14 bases between the two germline ends. The germline CDR1 and CDR2 sequences are MNHNS and SASEGT. The CDR3 here is CASSHRETENTIYF. The CDR3 bases are TGTGCCAGCAGTCACCGGGAAACGGAAAACACCATATATTTT.

There are many counts of this clonotype. This chain uses TRBV6-1 with TRBJ2-7, with a possible D match to TRBD1 (6 bases). The CDR3 has 14 amino acids. CDR1 and CDR2 from the germline V gene are MNHNS and SASEGT. The V and J ends lost 9 bases and 5 bases respectively, with 20 bases between them. This CDR3 reads CASSRPTGLNEQYF. The CDR3 DNA is TGTGCCAGTTCGCGCCCCACAGGGTTAAACGAGCAGTACTTC.

This clonotype was recorded many times. CDR3 bases: TGTGCCAGCAGTTTCCAGCACAAGGGGTATATAAGCAATCAGCCCCAGCATTTT. The encoded protein is CASSFQHKGYISNQPQHF. The J gene is TRBJ1-5, the V gene TRBV12-3 or TRBV12-4; D might be TRBD1 (5 bases). V was shortened by 3 bases and J by 1 base, with 19 bases between the two germline ends. This CDR3 is built from 18 residues.

This clonotype was seen a few times. V usage is TRBV19 and J usage is TRBJ1-5; no firm D call. In germline, CDR1 is LNHDA, CDR2 SQIVND (reference sequence). This CDR3 is built from 17 residues. The V end lost 3 bases, the J end lost 0 bases, and 15 bases lay between the germline ends. DNA for the CDR3: TGTGCCAGTAGTATTTCCGTCCCGACTTATAGCAATCAGCCCCAGCATTTT. Translated: CASSISVPTYSNQPQHF.

This clonotype was counted a few times. This chain uses TRBV6-1 with TRBJ2-1; possibly TRBD1 or TRBD2 for D (7 bases each). Germline CDR1 reads MNHNS; CDR2 reads SASEGT. The CDR3 runs to 15 residues. The ends were cut back, 6 bases at V and 5 bases at J, with 17 bases in the middle. CDR3 residues: CASRERQGGNNEQFF. CDR3 nucleotides: TGTGCCAGCAGAGAAAGACAGGGAGGGAACAATGAGCAGTTCTTC.

This clonotype was observed many times. The chain is built from TRBV20-1 and TRBJ1-1; no reliable D call. Germline CDR1 reads DFQATT; CDR2 reads SNEGSKA (reference sequence). This CDR3 comprises 12 residues. V shed 5 bases and J shed 4 bases, with 11 bases lying between them. The CDR3 spells CSAYREGTEAFF. CDR3 DNA: TGCAGTGCTTATAGAGAGGGCACTGAAGCTTTCTTT.

This clonotype was observed at least ten times. The chain uses TRBV20-1 and TRBJ2-7; D gene unclear. The CDR3 extends over 16 amino acids. From germline, CDR1 is DFQATT and CDR2 SNEGSKA (reference sequence). Trimming pared 5 bases from V and 0 bases from J, leaving 20 bases between. Here the CDR3 reads CSARPRERPSSYEQYF. CDR3 DNA sequence: TGCAGTGCTCGGCCGCGAGAGCGACCTAGCTCCTACGAGCAGTACTTC.

The table lists this clonotype with many counts. This rearrangement joins TRBV5-1 to TRBJ2-7, with 7 bases lining up with TRBD2. The ends lost 0 bases at V and 5 bases at J; junction bases unmatched: 8. Germline V CDR1 and CDR2: SGHRS, YFSETQ. The CDR3 sequence is 15 residues long. The CDR3 region has the DNA TGCGCCAGCAGCTTGGTCCCGGCTAGCGGAGACGAGCAGTACTTC. Translating it yields CASSLVPASGDEQYF.

This clonotype was seen many times. The chain joins TRBV29-1 to TRBJ1-1, with D possibly matching TRBD1 (5 bases). The germline CDR1 and CDR2 sequences are SQVTM and ANQGSEA. V dropped 6 bases and J dropped 12 bases, with 17 bases sitting between them. This CDR3 has 11 amino acids. The CDR3 sequence is CSVMRTGETFF. The CDR3 nucleotides are TGCAGCGTAATGAGGACGGGGGAAACTTTCTTT.

This clonotype was seen many times. V is TRBV6-1 and J is TRBJ2-1; D unclear. The V end lost 4 bases, the J end lost 9 bases, and 10 bases lay between the germline ends. Germline lookup yields CDR1 MNHNS and CDR2 SASEGT. CDR3 size: 12 residues. This CDR3 reads CASSGVTGEQFF. CDR3 DNA: TGTGCCAGCAGTGGGGTAACCGGTGAGCAGTTCTTC.

This clonotype was observed many times. The chain is built from TRBV2 and TRBJ2-4; a weak D match, TRBD2 (5 bases). CDR3 size: 15 residues. CDR1 is SNHLY and CDR2 is FYNNEI in the germline V gene. Between the trimmed V and J ends, which lost 8 bases and 0 bases, there was a span of 14 bases. For the CDR3, the DNA is TGTGCCAGCGGGAGCGGAGAACTAGCCAAAAACATTCAGTACTTC. Encoded protein: CASGSGELAKNIQYF.

This chain's CDR3 is CASSIATRQPQHF. The DNA for the CDR3 is TGTGCCAGTAGTATAGCGACGCGGCAGCCCCAGCATTTT. This chain connects TRBV19 to TRBJ1-5; no clear D. CDR3 size: 13 residues. Germline V gene lookup returns CDR1 LNHDA and CDR2 SQIVND (reference sequence). V was trimmed by 1 base and J by 7 bases, leaving 8 bases between them.

This clonotype was seen at least ten times. The chain couples TRBV18 to TRBJ2-7; 7 nucleotides match TRBD1. V lost 3 bases, J lost 6 bases, and 8 bases stayed unmatched. There are 14 residues in the CDR3. CDR1 KGHSH and CDR2 LQKENI come from the germline V gene. The CDR3 loop reads CASSPDRSLREQYF. CDR3 coding DNA: TGTGCCAGCTCACCGGACAGGTCGCTACGCGAGCAGTACTTC.

This clonotype was seen many times. V usage is TRBV5-1 and J usage is TRBJ2-7, with D unclear. Looked up from germline, CDR1 is SGHRS and CDR2 is YFSETQ. V was pared by 4 bases and J by 3 bases, with 20 bases between. The CDR3 runs to 16 residues. Here the CDR3 reads CASSLRPGSVNYEQYF. In DNA form, the CDR3 reads TGCGCCAGCAGCCTCCGCCCCGGTTCGGTAAACTACGAGCAGTACTTC.

This clonotype was counted at least ten times. The rearrangement uses TRBV20-1 and TRBJ2-3, with 9 positions matching TRBD2. J was trimmed by 6 bases and V by 5 bases; bases with no gene match: 6. The CDR3 contains 13 residues. Germline CDR1 is DFQATT and CDR2 is SNEGSKA (reference sequence). Here the CDR3 DNA reads TGCAGTGCTGGGGCTAGCGGGAAGGATACGCAGTATTTT. It is translated as CSAGASGKDTQYF.

This clonotype was seen many times. The chain recombines TRBV10-3 with TRBJ1-1; 9 bases fit TRBD1. The CDR3 runs to 13 residues. The J segment lost 7 bases and the V segment lost 3 bases, leaving 3 bases of the junction unmatched. The germline V gene has CDR1 ENHRY and CDR2 SYGVKD. The CDR3 DNA sequence: TGTGCCATCAGTGATGGACAGGGGTTTGAAGCTTTCTTT. Amino acids: CAISDGQGFEAFF.

In its sample, this clonotype was seen many times. Here the CDR3 DNA reads TGCAGCGTTGTATCGGGACGCCAAGAGACCCAGTACTTC. Amino acid sequence: CSVVSGRQETQYF. This rearrangement joins TRBV29-1 to TRBJ2-5, with D perhaps matching TRBD1 or TRBD2 (5 bases each). The V gene's germline CDR1 is SQVTM and CDR2 ANQGSEA. The CDR3 loop spans 13 amino acids. The V end was cut by 4 bases, the J end by 1 base, with 10 bases between. Looking up the rest from reference TRBV29-1 and TRBJ2-5 gives the full variable domain: SAVISQKPSRDICQRGTSLTIQCQVDSQVTMMFWYRQQPGQSLTLIATANQGSEATYESGFVIDKFPISRPNLTFSTLTVSNMSPEDSSIYLCSVVSGRQETQYFGPGTRLLVL.

The table lists this clonotype with many counts. The chain is built from TRBV3-1 and TRBJ2-1; D possibly corresponds to TRBD2 (5 bases). This CDR3 is 16 amino acids long. The germline V and J ends were trimmed by 0 bases and 2 bases, with 11 bases remaining between them. CDR1 is LGHDT, CDR2 YNNKEL, per germline (reference sequence). For the CDR3, the DNA is TGTGCCAGCAGCCAAGACGTGGGAGTTCCCTACAATGAGCAGTTCTTC. This codes for CASSQDVGVPYNEQFF.

At least ten counts were recorded for this clonotype. The J gene is TRBJ2-7, the V gene TRBV6-1; perhaps TRBD1 as D (5 bases). Germline lookup yields CDR1 MNHNS and CDR2 SASEGT. V lost 5 bases and J lost 0, with 11 bases in between. The CDR3 runs 14 residues. CDR3 protein: CASSSRQSSYEQYF. The CDR3 DNA is TGTGCCAGCAGTAGCAGACAGAGCTCCTACGAGCAGTACTTC.

In this sample, this clonotype turned up once. The J gene is TRBJ2-1, the V gene TRBV5-4; 13 positions match TRBD2. Germline values: CDR1 SGHNT, CDR2 YYREEE (reference sequence). The CDR3 consists of 18 residues. The junction had 8 bases not matched to a gene; V was cut back by 4 bases and J by 1 base. The CDR3: CASSLGTSGRDSYNEQFF. CDR3 DNA: TGTGCCAGCAGCCTGGGAACTAGCGGGAGGGATTCCTACAATGAGCAGTTCTTC.

For this clonotype: One base away lies a much larger clone, so this may be a sequencing read error. The chain links TRBV2 to TRBJ1-1; D is ambiguous. The CDR3 is 13 residues long. Germline-derived CDR1 and CDR2 are SNHLY and FYNNEI. V was trimmed by 4 bases and J by 1 base, leaving 7 bases between them. CDR3 sequence (DNA): TGTGCCAGCAGTGTAATCGGGAACACTGAAGCTTTCTTT. It specifies CASSVIGNTEAFF.